This T cell receptor (beta chain) is drawn from a study of shared clonotypes between healthy human individuals. Whole-study context: Per donor, CD8 memory used one plate, CD8 naive used two, CD4 memory used three and CD4 naive used three. Study-wide points: Among several donors, approximately 5% of naive CD4 clonotypes were found in common.

TCRdb's copy holds only in-frame clones and misses some; the assay was immunoSEQ multiplex PCR. The sample consists of around 2.5 million clones, more than 85% of them appearing once. This CDR3 contains 15 residues. The germline V gene has CDR1 SQVTM and CDR2 ANQGSEA. This clone was seen just once. What it binds is unknown. This chain connects TRBV29-1 to TRBJ2-5, with 8 nucleotides matching TRBD2. The better agreement between TRBJ2-7 and the DNA end casts doubt on the J call. Input material: naive CD4+ T cells from PBMCs. The subset denotes: CD45RA+ positively selected. This TCR was recovered from a man between 18 and 35 years old in good health. Some clones in this sample may be carry-over from other donors' samples. In nucleotides, the CDR3 is TGCAGCGTGGCCAGACTAGCGACGGCTGACTACGAGCAGTACTTC. Protein product: CSVARLATADYEQYF.